Below are 20 T cell receptor beta chains sequenced from a single sample in a study of T cell responses to AZD1222 COVID-19 vaccine. TCRdb's copy holds only in-frame clones and misses some; the assay was immunoSEQ multiplex PCR. The sample has about 110,000 clones; about nine tenths are singletons. Here the sequenced sample was peripheral blood, taken on day 0 of AZD1222 vaccination. The receptors were sampled from an adult in good health.

The CDR3 bases are TGTGCCAGCAGTATTTTACAGGGGGCTAGACCCGCACTTGAGACCGGGGAGCTGTTTTTT. Translation gives CASSILQGARPALETGELFF. This chain uses TRBV28 with TRBJ2-2; 9 positions match TRBD1. This CDR3 is 20 amino acids long. Germline V CDR1 and CDR2: MDHEN, SYDVKM. V gave up 5 bases and J gave up 5 bases; unmatched junction bases: 21.

This clone was recorded once. The V gene is TRBV7-9, the J gene TRBJ2-5; D remains unclear. CDR1 and CDR2 from the germline V gene are SEHNR and FQNEAQ (reference sequence). V lost 5 bases and J 4 bases, leaving 8 bases between the germline ends. The CDR3 loop spans 12 amino acids. This chain's CDR3 is CASSLTVETQYF. The CDR3 DNA is TGTGCCAGCAGCCTTACCGTAGAGACCCAGTACTTC.

This clone was seen just once. This chain links TRBV4-1 with TRBJ1-2; TRBD1 might be the D (6 bases). Germline V gene sequence: CDR1 MGHRA, CDR2 YSYEKL. This CDR3 is built from 14 residues. Trimming left V 1 base short and J 4 bases short, with 10 bases between. CDR3 region: CASSQVGGFYGYTF. The CDR3 DNA reads TGCGCCAGCAGCCAAGTAGGGGGATTCTATGGCTACACCTTC.

V gene TRBV30 combines with J gene TRBJ1-1; 7 bases agree with TRBD1. This CDR3 comprises 12 residues. The ends lost 2 bases at V and 7 bases at J; junction bases unmatched: 4. The germline gives CDR1 GTSNPN, CDR2 SVGIG (reference sequence). CDR3 sequence reads: CAWSSQGVEAFF. CDR3 nucleotide sequence: TGTGCCTGGAGTTCCCAGGGGGTTGAAGCTTTCTTT.

This chain uses TRBV27 with TRBJ1-2; no reliable D call. CDR1 and CDR2 (germline): MNHEY, SMNVEV (reference sequence). V dropped 0 bases and J dropped 8 bases, with 10 bases sitting between them. The CDR3 is made up of 13 amino acids. The CDR3 here is CASSLSTGLGYTF. The CDR3 bases are TGTGCCAGCAGTTTATCGACCGGGTTGGGCTACACCTTC.

The chain couples TRBV27 to TRBJ1-2; TRBD1 agrees at 7 bases. CDR1 is MNHEY and CDR2 is SMNVEV in the germline V gene (reference sequence). V trimming: 5 bases; J trimming: 7 bases; junction bases outside the gene matches: 7. This CDR3 is built from 13 residues. The CDR3 loop reads CASSPQTGFGYTF. CDR3 nucleotide sequence: TGTGCCAGCAGTCCTCAGACAGGGTTTGGCTACACCTTC.

In this sample, this clone turned up once. V is TRBV3-1 (or the pseudogene TRBV3-2) and J is TRBJ2-1, with 7 nucleotides matching TRBD2. Germline V gene sequence: CDR1 LGHDT, CDR2 YNNKEL (reference sequence). J gave up 2 bases and V 5 bases, and 12 bases lay outside the gene matches. The CDR3 covers 17 residues. The CDR3 nucleotides are TGTGCCAGCAGCAGAGCCAGCGGGGCGGGCGCCTACAATGAGCAGTTCTTC. Protein: CASSRASGAGAYNEQFF.

The chain couples TRBV10-3 to TRBJ1-3; D remains unclear. Trimming cost V 6 bases and J 3 bases, with 12 bases left between them. The CDR3 has 14 residues. Germline V lookup: CDR1 ENHRY, CDR2 SYGVKD. CDR3 amino acids: CAIRAPAYGNTIYF. CDR3 DNA sequence: TGTGCCATCAGGGCCCCGGCGTATGGAAACACCATATATTTT.

The chain has TRBV9 and TRBJ2-7; 10 nucleotides agree with TRBD2. Germline CDR1 reads SGDLS; CDR2 reads YYNGEE. This CDR3 has 18 residues. V lost 4 bases to trimming and J lost 3 bases; unmatched junction nucleotides: 16. DNA for the CDR3: TGTGCCAGCAGCCATAGCACCCTAGCGGGAGCTCGTGACTACGAGCAGTACTTC. Translating it yields CASSHSTLAGARDYEQYF.

The chain links TRBV29-1 to TRBJ1-2; D uncertain. The V end lost 6 bases, the J end lost 6 bases, and 17 bases lay between the germline ends. CDR1 and CDR2 from the germline V gene are SQVTM and ANQGSEA. The CDR3 is 13 residues long. In DNA, the CDR3 is TGCAGCGTCCTATACGAGGGAGAGGATGGCTACACCTTC. It yields the protein CSVLYEGEDGYTF.

This chain links TRBV4-2 with TRBJ1-5, with D unresolved. Germline V gives CDR1 LGHNA, CDR2 YNFKEQ. The CDR3 covers 15 residues. V lost 2 bases and J lost 0, with 8 bases in between. CDR3 region: CASSQSAYSNQPQHF. CDR3 sequence (DNA): TGTGCCAGCAGCCAATCTGCTTATAGCAATCAGCCCCAGCATTTT.

This clone was counted once. This rearrangement joins TRBV7-9 to TRBJ1-1, with D uncertain. Germline V gene lookup returns CDR1 SEHNR and CDR2 FQNEAQ (reference sequence). The CDR3 is made up of 14 amino acids. With 1 base removed from V and 1 base from J, the gap between germline ends came to 7 bases. The CDR3 nucleotides are TGTGCCAGCAGCTTAGTCGGAGCGAACACTGAAGCTTTCTTT. Amino acid sequence: CASSLVGANTEAFF.

This chain connects TRBV7-8 to TRBJ1-1; D possibly corresponds to TRBD1 (5 bases). Germline V gives CDR1 SGHVS, CDR2 FQNEAQ. Trimming left V 1 base short and J 4 bases short, with 16 bases between. The CDR3 loop spans 16 amino acids. CDR3 protein: CASSLEALPRGTEAFF. Here the CDR3 DNA reads TGTGCCAGCAGCTTAGAAGCGCTGCCTAGGGGCACTGAAGCTTTCTTT.

J is TRBJ1-5 and V is TRBV18; 9 positions agree with TRBD1. The CDR3 extends over 16 amino acids. Germline values: CDR1 KGHSH, CDR2 LQKENI. V dropped 6 bases and J dropped 2; count of bases not matched to a gene: 8. CDR3 residues: CASSRDRATGNQPQHF. CDR3 in DNA: TGTGCCAGCTCCCGGGACAGGGCCACGGGCAATCAGCCCCAGCATTTT.

The chain employs TRBV27 and TRBJ2-1, with 8 bases identical to TRBD2. CDR3 size: 15 residues. Trimming removed 2 bases from V and 3 bases from J; junction bases left unmatched: 3. Germline V gene lookup returns CDR1 MNHEY and CDR2 SMNVEV (reference sequence). The DNA for the CDR3 is TGTGCCAGCAGTTTAGGGCGGGGGGACTACAATGAGCAGTTCTTC. Translation gives CASSLGRGDYNEQFF.

The rearrangement links TRBV7-8 to TRBJ2-5; no clear D gene. V lost 2 bases to trimming and J lost 5 bases, with 15 bases between them. The germline gives CDR1 SGHVS, CDR2 FQNEAQ. The CDR3 contains 15 residues. This CDR3 is CASSLSLAERETQYF. The CDR3 nucleotides are TGTGCCAGCAGCTTATCCTTGGCGGAGAGGGAGACCCAGTACTTC.

The CDR3 nucleotides read TGCGCCAGCACGCAGGGGTTGGGCAACACCGGGGAGCTGTTTTTT. This encodes CASTQGLGNTGELFF. The J gene is TRBJ2-2, the V gene TRBV5-1; possible D gene TRBD1, 6 bases. This CDR3 is 15 amino acids long. Germline-derived CDR1 and CDR2 are SGHRS and YFSETQ. The V end lost 6 bases, the J end lost 2 bases, and 14 bases lay between the germline ends. Looking up the rest from reference TRBV5-1 and TRBJ2-2 gives the full variable domain: KAGVTQTPRYLIKTRGQQVTLSCSPISGHRSVSWYQQTPGQGLQFLFEYFSETQRNKGNFPGRFSGRQFSNSRSEMNVSTLELGDSALYLCASTQGLGNTGELFFGEGSRLTVL.

The V call is TRBV23-1, the J call TRBJ2-1, with D possibly matching TRBD1 (6 bases). TRBV23-1 has ORF status, its function being uncertain. Trimming cost V 0 bases and J 3 bases, with 15 bases left between them. CDR3 length: 17 residues. The CDR3 sequence is CASSQSVPGALYNEQFF. The CDR3 DNA follows: TGCGCCAGCAGTCAATCCGTCCCAGGGGCCCTCTACAATGAGCAGTTCTTC.

The V call is TRBV3-1 (or the pseudogene TRBV3-2), the J call TRBJ1-2, with 9 bases lining up with TRBD1. Germline V gene lookup returns CDR1 LGHDT and CDR2 YNNKEL (reference sequence). After removal of 2 bases from V and 0 bases from J, the junction contained 10 bases not matched to a gene. The CDR3 runs 18 residues. CDR3 amino acids: CASSQKGTGRMANYGYTF. Here the CDR3 DNA reads TGTGCCAGCAGCCAAAAAGGGACAGGGCGGATGGCTAACTATGGCTACACCTTC.

V usage is TRBV27 and J usage is TRBJ2-7; the match to TRBD2 covers 7 bases. The CDR3 covers 17 residues. V gave up 6 bases and J gave up 2 bases; unmatched junction bases: 16. The germline CDR1 and CDR2 sequences are MNHEY and SMNVEV (reference sequence). The CDR3 loop reads CASRPLLSLAAPYEQYF. Written as DNA, the CDR3 is TGTGCCAGCAGGCCTCTTCTTTCTCTAGCGGCCCCCTACGAGCAGTACTTC.